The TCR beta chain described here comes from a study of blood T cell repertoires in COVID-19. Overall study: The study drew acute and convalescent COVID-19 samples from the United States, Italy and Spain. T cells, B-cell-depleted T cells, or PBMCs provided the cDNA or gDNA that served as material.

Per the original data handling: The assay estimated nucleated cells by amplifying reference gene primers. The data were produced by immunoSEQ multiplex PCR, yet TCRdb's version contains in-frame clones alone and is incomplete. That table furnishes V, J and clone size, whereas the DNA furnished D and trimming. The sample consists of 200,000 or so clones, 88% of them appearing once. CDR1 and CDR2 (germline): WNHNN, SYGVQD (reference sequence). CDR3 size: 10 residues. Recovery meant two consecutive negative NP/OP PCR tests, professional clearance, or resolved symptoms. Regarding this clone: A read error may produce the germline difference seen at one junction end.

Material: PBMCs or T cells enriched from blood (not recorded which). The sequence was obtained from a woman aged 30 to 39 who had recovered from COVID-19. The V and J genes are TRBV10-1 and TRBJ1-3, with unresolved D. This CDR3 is CAIQGNTIYF. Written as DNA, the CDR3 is TGTGCAATACAGGGAAACACCATATATTTT.